The next 3 T cell receptor beta chains were all read from a single sample in a study of T cell responses to AZD1222 COVID-19 vaccine. Assay: immunoSEQ multiplex PCR; the TCRdb copy retains only in-frame clones and omits some. The sample holds about 120,000 clones; about 90% are singletons and the top ten take approximately 1.5%. The material sequenced was peripheral blood, taken on day 0 of AZD1222 vaccination. These TCRs come from an adult in good health.

The CDR3 loop reads CASSSRDRENEKLFF. The CDR3 nucleotides read TGTGCCAGCAGTTCGCGGGACAGGGAGAATGAAAAACTGTTTTTT. V usage is TRBV2 and J usage is TRBJ1-4; 9 bases align to TRBD1. Germline V CDR1 and CDR2: SNHLY, FYNNEI. The trim removed 5 bases at V and 5 bases at J, leaving 6 bases unmatched. CDR3 length: 15 amino acids.

The V and J genes are TRBV12-1 and TRBJ2-7. TRBV12-1 is a documented pseudogene. The CDR3 has 17 amino acids. The CDR3 DNA reads TGTGCCAGCAGCTTTGAATCGGGGAGCAGGGAATCGATCGAGCAGTACTTC. It is translated as CASSFESGSRESIEQYF.

This chain joins TRBV9 and TRBJ2-1; TRBD2 matches 11 bases. The CDR3 length is 15 residues. The germline CDR1 and CDR2 sequences are SGDLS and YYNGEE. Losses at the gene ends were 2 bases for V and 3 bases for J; bases not matched to a gene: 1. The CDR3 is CASSVSGRGYNEQFF. For the CDR3, the DNA is TGTGCCAGCAGCGTTAGCGGGAGGGGCTACAATGAGCAGTTCTTC.